Presented here are 13 T cell receptor beta chains from one specimen sequenced in a study of control samples from healthy donors and cancer patients. Here immunoSEQ multiplex PCR was the method, and the copy in TCRdb shows in-frame clones only, minus some. Of over 150,000 clones listed, about 94% were seen once; the top ten hold about 5.2%. The sample was blood. Receptors were obtained from a man aged 35-49 years in good health.

The gene calls are TRBV27 and TRBJ2-1, with 8 nucleotides matching TRBD2. This CDR3 region has 13 residues. V was clipped by 4 bases and J by 6 bases; unmatched bases: 2. CDR1 MNHEY and CDR2 SMNVEV come from the germline V gene (reference sequence). As DNA, the CDR3 is TGTGCCAGCAGTTACGGGGGGGGCAATGAGCAGTTCTTC. Translating gives CASSYGGGNEQFF.

The rearrangement links TRBV5-1 to TRBJ1-2; D is unresolved. CDR3 length equals 16 residues. V lost 1 base and J 4 bases, leaving 17 bases between the germline ends. CDR1 SGHRS and CDR2 YFSETQ come from the germline V gene. The CDR3 reads CASSLSPGALSYGYTF. The CDR3 DNA reads as TGCGCCAGCAGCTTGAGCCCAGGCGCCCTTTCCTATGGCTACACCTTC.

The chain combines TRBV5-1 with TRBJ1-6; possibly TRBD1 for D (6 bases). This CDR3 has 14 residues. Trimming removed 0 bases from V and 8 bases from J, with 9 bases in between. The germline CDR1 and CDR2 sequences are SGHRS and YFSETQ. Written as DNA, the CDR3 is TGCGCCAGCAGCTTGGATGCAGGGGATTCACCCCTCCACTTT. Translating it yields CASSLDAGDSPLHF. Based on the CDR3 plus reference TRBV5-1 and TRBJ1-6, the full variable domain is KAGVTQTPRYLIKTRGQQVTLSCSPISGHRSVSWYQQTPGQGLQFLFEYFSETQRNKGNFPGRFSGRQFSNSRSEMNVSTLELGDSALYLCASSLDAGDSPLHFGNGTRLTVT.

This sequence joins TRBV19 and TRBJ1-6; the D gene is possibly TRBD1 (6 bases). Germline loops: CDR1 LNHDA, CDR2 SQIVND (reference sequence). This CDR3 is 15 amino acids long. V was clipped by 5 bases and J by 3 bases, with 11 bases between them. In DNA form, the CDR3 reads TGTGCCAGTAGTGCGGGACACAGCTATAATTCACCCCTCCACTTT. This encodes CASSAGHSYNSPLHF.

The chain carries TRBV24-1 and TRBJ2-3; 9 bases are shared with TRBD1. CDR1 and CDR2 from the germline V gene are KGHDR and SFDVKD. The CDR3 contains 15 residues. With 6 bases clipped from V and 6 bases from J, the junction kept 9 bases outside the gene matches. CDR3 sequence (DNA): TGTGCCACCAGTTCGACAGGGGGGGTGGTCGATACGCAGTATTTT. Amino acid sequence: CATSSTGGVVDTQYF.

This chain connects TRBV24-1 to TRBJ1-2, with D hard to call. This CDR3 is built from 13 residues. The V gene's germline CDR1 is KGHDR and CDR2 SFDVKD. Trimming left V 3 bases short and J 5 bases short, with 9 bases between. The chain's CDR3 is CATSDATPYGYTF. In DNA, the CDR3 is TGTGCCACCAGTGATGCGACGCCGTATGGCTACACCTTC.

This chain connects TRBV6-5 to TRBJ1-6, with D uncertain. CDR3 size: 13 residues. CDR1 and CDR2 (germline): MNHEY, SVGAGI. The V and J ends lost 2 bases and 7 bases respectively, with 6 bases between them. The CDR3 DNA is TGTGCCAGCAGTTACGGCAGGAATTCACCCCTCCACTTT. It specifies CASSYGRNSPLHF.

The chain couples TRBV7-2 to TRBJ2-3; D is undetermined. Trimming pared 4 bases from V and 1 base from J, leaving 3 bases between. The germline CDR1 and CDR2 sequences are SGHTA and FQGNSA. There are 12 residues in the CDR3. CDR3 sequence: CASSSRTDTQYF. For the CDR3, the DNA is TGTGCCAGCAGCTCCCGCACAGATACGCAGTATTTT. Looking up the rest from reference TRBV7-2 and TRBJ2-3 gives the full variable domain: GAGVSQSPSNKVTEKGKDVELRCDPISGHTALYWYRQSLGQGLEFLIYFQGNSAPDKSGLPSDRFSAERTGGSVSTLTIQRTQQEDSAVYLCASSSRTDTQYFGPGTRLTVL.

This chain uses TRBV2 with TRBJ2-4; D is unresolved. Trimming took 3 bases from V and 5 from J, leaving 14 bases between them. The CDR3 has 15 residues. The germline V gene has CDR1 SNHLY and CDR2 FYNNEI. The CDR3, as DNA: TGTGCCAGCAGTGATATCCAAACGGGTGAAAACATTCAGTACTTC. Amino acids: CASSDIQTGENIQYF.

V gene TRBV28 combines with J gene TRBJ2-7; 10 bases align to TRBD1. CDR1 and CDR2 from the germline V gene are MDHEN and SYDVKM. With 6 bases clipped from V and 5 bases from J, the junction kept 10 bases outside the gene matches. The CDR3 covers 15 residues. The CDR3 here is CASSGPGQGFHEQYF. The CDR3 bases are TGTGCCAGCAGCGGGCCGGGACAGGGGTTTCACGAGCAGTACTTC.

J is TRBJ2-1 and V is TRBV6-5; D call uncertain. Trimming shortened V by 4 bases and J by 0 bases, and 7 bases separated the two germline ends. The CDR3 is 14 amino acids. Germline V CDR1 and CDR2: MNHEY, SVGAGI. The CDR3 here is CASSSGYSYNEQFF. The CDR3 DNA reads as TGTGCCAGCAGTTCGGGCTACTCCTACAATGAGCAGTTCTTC.

The rearrangement joins TRBV19 to TRBJ2-4; a weak D match, TRBD2 (5 bases). CDR1 is LNHDA and CDR2 is SQIVND in the germline V gene (reference sequence). This CDR3 has 15 residues. V was trimmed by 5 bases and J by 1 base, leaving 12 bases between them. CDR3 bases: TGTGCCAGTAGTCTCCCTTCGGGGGCCAAAAACATTCAGTACTTC. It encodes CASSLPSGAKNIQYF.

The chain couples TRBV2 to TRBJ2-7; 7 bases are a match to TRBD2. J gave up 5 bases and V 6 bases, and 7 bases lay outside the gene matches. The CDR3 extends over 13 amino acids. Looked up from germline, CDR1 is SNHLY and CDR2 is FYNNEI. CDR3 sequence: CASSVGGTDEQYF. DNA for the CDR3: TGTGCCAGCAGCGTGGGGGGGACGGACGAGCAGTACTTC.